This entry describes one TCR beta chain. Its specificity is unknown. The source of the sample is a study of Graves' ophthalmopathy and Graves' hyperthyroidism. General study points: Detected in blood as well were most expanded thyroid clonotypes with frequency above 0.001. Sensitivity of about 91% and specificity of roughly 80% were achieved when a 13-signature model separated ophthalmopathy from stable hyperthyroidism.

Amplification targeted the TCR beta CDR3 regions, with RNA transcripts as the source material. Second-round multiplex PCR came after a first-round RT-PCR that employed HTBI primers. TCRdb passed the multiplex PCR reads through MiXCR, listing each CDR3 protein once. The sample lists roughly 600,000 distinct CDR3 sequences, 39% occurring once. The V gene lost 4 bases and the J gene lost 7 bases, with 17 bases spanning the gap. CDR3 length: 14 residues. The germline V gene has CDR1 SNHLY and CDR2 FYNNEI. This sequence joins TRBV2 and TRBJ2-7; D possibly corresponds to TRBD2 (6 bases). The sequence derives from an adult man with Graves' hyperthyroidism. Sequencing was done on a sample of peripheral blood or thyroid tissue (not recorded which). The CDR3 protein is CASSVSPAGNEQYF. As DNA, the CDR3 is TGTGCCAGCAGTGTTAGTCCAGCGGGCAATGAGCAGTACTTC. Together with reference TRBV2 and TRBJ2-7, the CDR3 gives the full variable domain: EPEVTQTPSHQVTQMGQEVILRCVPISNHLYFYWYRQILGQKVEFLVSFYNNEISEKSEIFDDQFSVERPDGSNFTLKIRSTKLEDSAMYFCASSVSPAGNEQYFGPGTRLTVT.